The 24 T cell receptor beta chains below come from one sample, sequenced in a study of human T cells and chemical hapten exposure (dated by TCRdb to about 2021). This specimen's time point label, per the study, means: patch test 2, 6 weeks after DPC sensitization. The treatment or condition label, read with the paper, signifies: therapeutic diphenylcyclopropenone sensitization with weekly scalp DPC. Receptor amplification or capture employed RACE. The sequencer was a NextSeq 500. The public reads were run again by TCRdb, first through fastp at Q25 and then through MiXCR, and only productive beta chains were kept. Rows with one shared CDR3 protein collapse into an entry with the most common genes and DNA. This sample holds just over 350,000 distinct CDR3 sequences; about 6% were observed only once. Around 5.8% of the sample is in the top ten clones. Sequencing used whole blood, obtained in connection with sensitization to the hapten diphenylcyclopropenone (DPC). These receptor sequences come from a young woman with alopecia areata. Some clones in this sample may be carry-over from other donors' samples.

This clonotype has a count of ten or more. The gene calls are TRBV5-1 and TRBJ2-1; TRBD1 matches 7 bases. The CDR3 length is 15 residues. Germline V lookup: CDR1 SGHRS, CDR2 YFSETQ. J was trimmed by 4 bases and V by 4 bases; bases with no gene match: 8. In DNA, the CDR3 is TGCGCCAGCAGCCTAGTAGGGGGCGAATACAATGAGCAGTTCTTC. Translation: CASSLVGGEYNEQFF.

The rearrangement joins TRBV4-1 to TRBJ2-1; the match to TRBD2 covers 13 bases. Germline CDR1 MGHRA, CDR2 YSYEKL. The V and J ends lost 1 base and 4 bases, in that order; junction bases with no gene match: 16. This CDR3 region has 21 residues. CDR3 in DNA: TGCGCCAGCAGCCAAGGAGCCGGACTAGCGGGGGCCCCGGTTGTGTACAATGAGCAGTTCTTC. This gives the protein CASSQGAGLAGAPVVYNEQFF.

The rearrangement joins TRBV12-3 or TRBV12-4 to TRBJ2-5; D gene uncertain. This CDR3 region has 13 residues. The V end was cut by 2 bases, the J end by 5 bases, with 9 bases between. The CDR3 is CASSLTEKETQYF. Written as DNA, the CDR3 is TGTGCCAGCAGTTTAACTGAAAAGGAGACCCAGTACTTC.

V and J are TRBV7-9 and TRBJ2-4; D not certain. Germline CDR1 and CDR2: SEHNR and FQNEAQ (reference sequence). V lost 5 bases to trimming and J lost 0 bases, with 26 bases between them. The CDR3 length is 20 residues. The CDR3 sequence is CASSHGSTRALPLAKNIQYF. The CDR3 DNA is TGTGCCAGCAGCCATGGCTCGACAAGGGCATTACCCCTAGCCAAAAACATTCAGTACTTC.

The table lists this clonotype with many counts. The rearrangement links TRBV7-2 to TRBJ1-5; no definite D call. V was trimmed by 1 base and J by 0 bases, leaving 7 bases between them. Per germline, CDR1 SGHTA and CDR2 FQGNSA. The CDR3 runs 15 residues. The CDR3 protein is CASSLERYSNQPQHF. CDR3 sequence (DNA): TGTGCCAGCAGCTTAGAGCGGTATAGCAATCAGCCCCAGCATTTT.

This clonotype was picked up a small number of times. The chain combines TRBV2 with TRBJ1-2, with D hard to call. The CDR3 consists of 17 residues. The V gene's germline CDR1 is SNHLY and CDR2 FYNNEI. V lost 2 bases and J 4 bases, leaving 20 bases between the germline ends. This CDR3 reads CASSESFVAGTFYGYTF. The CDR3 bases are TGTGCCAGCAGTGAAAGCTTTGTCGCAGGAACCTTCTATGGCTACACCTTC. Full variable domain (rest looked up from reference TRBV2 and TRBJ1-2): EPEVTQTPSHQVTQMGQEVILRCVPISNHLYFYWYRQILGQKVEFLVSFYNNEISEKSEIFDDQFSVERPDGSNFTLKIRSTKLEDSAMYFCASSESFVAGTFYGYTFGSGTRLTVV.

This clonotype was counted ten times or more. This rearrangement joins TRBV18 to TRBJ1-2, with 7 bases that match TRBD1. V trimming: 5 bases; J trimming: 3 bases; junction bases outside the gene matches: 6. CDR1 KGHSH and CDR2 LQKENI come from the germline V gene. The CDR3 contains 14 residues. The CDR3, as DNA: TGTGCCAGCTCATCTCGACAGGGAGACTATGGCTACACCTTC. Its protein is CASSSRQGDYGYTF. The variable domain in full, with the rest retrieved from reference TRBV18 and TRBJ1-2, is NAGVMQNPRHLVRRRGQEARLRCSPMKGHSHVYWYRQLPEEGLKFMVYLQKENIIDESGMPKERFSAEFPKEGPSILRIQQVVRGDSAAYFCASSSRQGDYGYTFGSGTRLTVV.

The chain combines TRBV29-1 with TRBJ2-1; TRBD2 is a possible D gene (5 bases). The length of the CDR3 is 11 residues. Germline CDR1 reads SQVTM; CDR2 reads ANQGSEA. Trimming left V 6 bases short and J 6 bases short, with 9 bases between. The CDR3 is CSVGRGNEQFF. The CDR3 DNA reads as TGCAGCGTGGGTCGGGGCAATGAGCAGTTCTTC.

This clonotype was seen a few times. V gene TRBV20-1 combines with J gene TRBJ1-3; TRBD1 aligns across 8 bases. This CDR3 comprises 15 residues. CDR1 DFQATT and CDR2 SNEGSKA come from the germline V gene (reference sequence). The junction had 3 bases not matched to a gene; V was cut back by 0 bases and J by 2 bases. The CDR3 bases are TGCAGTGCTAGAGACCTGACAGGGGCTGGAAACACCATATATTTT. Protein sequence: CSARDLTGAGNTIYF.

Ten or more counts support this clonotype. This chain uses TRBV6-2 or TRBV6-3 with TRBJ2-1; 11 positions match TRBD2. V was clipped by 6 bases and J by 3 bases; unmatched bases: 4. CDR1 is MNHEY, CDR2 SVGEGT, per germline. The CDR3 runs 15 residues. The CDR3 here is CASSPGLADYNEQFF. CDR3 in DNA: TGTGCCAGCAGCCCGGGACTAGCGGACTACAATGAGCAGTTCTTC.

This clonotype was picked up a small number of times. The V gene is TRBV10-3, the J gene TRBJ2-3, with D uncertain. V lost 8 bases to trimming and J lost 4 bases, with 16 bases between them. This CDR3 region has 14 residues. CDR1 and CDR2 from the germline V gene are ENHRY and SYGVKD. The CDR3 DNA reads TGTGCCATCGGTTATGGGCTGAGCTCAGATACGCAGTATTTT. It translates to CAIGYGLSSDTQYF.

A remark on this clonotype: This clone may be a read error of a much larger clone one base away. The CDR3 reads CSVEGSRVNTVAFF. CDR3 nucleotide sequence: TGCAGCGTTGAAGGCAGTAGGGTGAACACTGTAGCTTTCTTT. The chain is built from TRBV29-1 and TRBJ1-1; D gene uncertain. This CDR3 has 14 amino acids. CDR1 is SQVTM, CDR2 ANQGSEA, per germline.

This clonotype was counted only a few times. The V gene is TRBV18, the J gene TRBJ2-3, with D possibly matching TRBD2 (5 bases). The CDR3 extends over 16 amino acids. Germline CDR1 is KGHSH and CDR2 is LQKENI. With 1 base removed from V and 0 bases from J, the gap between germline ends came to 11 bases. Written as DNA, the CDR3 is TGTGCCAGCTCACCACTTCGCGGACTCAGCACAGATACGCAGTATTTT. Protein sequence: CASSPLRGLSTDTQYF. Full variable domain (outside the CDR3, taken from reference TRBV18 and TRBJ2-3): NAGVMQNPRHLVRRRGQEARLRCSPMKGHSHVYWYRQLPEEGLKFMVYLQKENIIDESGMPKERFSAEFPKEGPSILRIQQVVRGDSAAYFCASSPLRGLSTDTQYFGPGTRLTVL.

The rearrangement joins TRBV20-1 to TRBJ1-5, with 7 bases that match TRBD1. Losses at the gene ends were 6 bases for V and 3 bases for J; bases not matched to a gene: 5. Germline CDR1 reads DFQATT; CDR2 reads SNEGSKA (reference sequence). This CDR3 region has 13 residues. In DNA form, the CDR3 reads TGCAGTGCCACGGGACAGCTCAATCAGCCCCAGCATTTT. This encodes CSATGQLNQPQHF.

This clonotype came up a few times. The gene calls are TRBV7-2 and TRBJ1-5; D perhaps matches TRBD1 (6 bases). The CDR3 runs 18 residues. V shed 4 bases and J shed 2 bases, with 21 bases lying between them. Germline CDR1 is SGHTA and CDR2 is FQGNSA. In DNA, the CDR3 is TGTGCCAGCAGCTCCCAAAGGGTAGGGGGGATGGGCAATCAGCCCCAGCATTTT. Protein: CASSSQRVGGMGNQPQHF.

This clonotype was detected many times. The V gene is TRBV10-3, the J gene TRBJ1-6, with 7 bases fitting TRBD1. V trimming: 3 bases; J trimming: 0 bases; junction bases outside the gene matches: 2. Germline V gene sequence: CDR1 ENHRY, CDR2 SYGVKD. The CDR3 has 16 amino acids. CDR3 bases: TGTGCCATCAGTGACCCAGGGGGCTCCTATAATTCACCCCTCCACTTT. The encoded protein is CAISDPGGSYNSPLHF.

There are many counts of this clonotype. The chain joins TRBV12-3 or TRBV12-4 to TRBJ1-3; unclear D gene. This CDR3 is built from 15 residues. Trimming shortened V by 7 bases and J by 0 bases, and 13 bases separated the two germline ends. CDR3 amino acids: CASTSLTNSGNTIYF. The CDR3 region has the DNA TGTGCCAGCACCTCCCTGACCAACTCTGGAAACACCATATATTTT.

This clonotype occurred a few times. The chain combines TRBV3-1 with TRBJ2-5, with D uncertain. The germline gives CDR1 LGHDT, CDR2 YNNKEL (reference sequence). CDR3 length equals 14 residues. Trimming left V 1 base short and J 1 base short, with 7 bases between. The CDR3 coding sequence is TGTGCCAGCAGCCAAGGGAGCCTCCAAGAGACCCAGTACTTC. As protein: CASSQGSLQETQYF.

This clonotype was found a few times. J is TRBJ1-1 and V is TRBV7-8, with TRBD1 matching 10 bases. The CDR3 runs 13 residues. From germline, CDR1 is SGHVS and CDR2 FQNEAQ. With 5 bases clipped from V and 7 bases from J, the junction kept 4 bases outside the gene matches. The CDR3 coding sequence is TGTGCCAGCAGCCAGCGGACAGGGGGTGAAGCTTTCTTT. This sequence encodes CASSQRTGGEAFF.

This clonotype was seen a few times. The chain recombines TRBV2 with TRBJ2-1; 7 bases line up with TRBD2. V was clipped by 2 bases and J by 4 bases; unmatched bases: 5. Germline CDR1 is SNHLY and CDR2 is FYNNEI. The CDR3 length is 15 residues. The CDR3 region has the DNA TGTGCCAGCAGTGAAAGGGTAGCGGGTTACAATGAGCAGTTCTTC. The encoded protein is CASSERVAGYNEQFF.

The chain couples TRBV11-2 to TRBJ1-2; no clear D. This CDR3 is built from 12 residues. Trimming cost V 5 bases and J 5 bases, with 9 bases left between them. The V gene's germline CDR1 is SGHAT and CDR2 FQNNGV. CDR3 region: CASSIQAYGYTF. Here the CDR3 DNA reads TGTGCCAGCAGCATTCAGGCATATGGCTACACCTTC. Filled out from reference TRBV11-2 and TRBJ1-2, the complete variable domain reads EAGVAQSPRYKIIEKRQSVAFWCNPISGHATLYWYQQILGQGPKLLIQFQNNGVVDDSQLPKDRFSAERLKGVDSTLKIQPAKLEDSAVYLCASSIQAYGYTFGSGTRLTVV.

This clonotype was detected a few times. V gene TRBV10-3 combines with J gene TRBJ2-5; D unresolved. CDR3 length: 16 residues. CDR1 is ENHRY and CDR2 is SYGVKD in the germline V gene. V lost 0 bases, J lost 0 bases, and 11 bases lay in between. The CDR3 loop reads CAISESRSGNQETQYF. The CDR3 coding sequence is TGTGCCATCAGTGAGTCAAGATCAGGAAACCAAGAGACCCAGTACTTC.

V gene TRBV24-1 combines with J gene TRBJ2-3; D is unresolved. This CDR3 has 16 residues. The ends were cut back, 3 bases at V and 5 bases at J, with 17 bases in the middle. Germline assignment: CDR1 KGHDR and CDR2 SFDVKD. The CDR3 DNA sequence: TGTGCCACCAGTGATGGGGAATCACAATTAGGAGATACGCAGTATTTT. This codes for CATSDGESQLGDTQYF.

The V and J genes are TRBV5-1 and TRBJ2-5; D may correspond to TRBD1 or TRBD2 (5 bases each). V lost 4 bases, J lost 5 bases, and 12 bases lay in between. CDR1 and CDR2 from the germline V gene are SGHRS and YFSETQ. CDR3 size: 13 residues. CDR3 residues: CASSGGSGETQYF. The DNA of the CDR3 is TGCGCCAGCAGCGGGGGATCAGGGGAGACCCAGTACTTC.